The clone carrying this T cell receptor (delta chain) is medium-sized (0.01 to 0.1%). What it binds is not known. Germline loops: CDR1 TSWWSYY, CDR2 QGS. The CDR3 loop spans 16 amino acids. The ends were cut back, 0 bases at V and 0 bases at J, with 11 bases in the middle. TCRdb re-called the RT-PCR reads via CATT. The repertoire consists of around 1,500 delta-chain clones, with 8% to 9% occurring once and the leading ten covering around 4.1%. This entry is derived from a study of gammadelta T cells in human blood. The study's findings and limits: Polyclonal expansion of innate γδ T cells after birth appeared microbially driven.

This TCR came from a human donor. The sequenced sample consisted of non-Vgamma9Vdelta2 gamma-delta T cells from infant blood. The genes are TRDV1 and TRDJ1; maybe TRDD3 (6 bases). CDR3 in DNA: TGTGCTCTTGGGGAACTAACGCTGGGGAACACCGATAAACTCATCTTT. Translation gives CALGELTLGNTDKLIF.